This record covers a single T cell receptor beta chain. Its antigen has not been determined. Base quality data are lacking; no much larger clone is found one base away. The CDR3 regions of human TCRbeta chains were analyzed by immunosequencing. The original methods were these. TCRs in the repertoires were matched against a reference library of SARS-CoV-2-specific TCRs that had been generated with the MIRA antigen-specificity platform. Breadth meant the fraction of unique TCRs that were SARS-CoV-2-associated, whereas depth meant the fraction of total T cells that were SARS-CoV-2-associated. Using the MIRA data, every spike-specific TCR was mapped to the spike region that the TCR reacted to and assigned to either a CD4 or a CD8 class. Log10-transformed breadth and depth values were compared by one-way ANOVA with Sidak's multiple comparisons tests. Not all clones reach the TCRdb copy of this immuneACCESS table, which keeps in-frame sequences only. Checked studies attribute under half of the gap to unresolved V genes and leave the rest unexplained. For V, J and clone size, that table is used; D and trimming come from the DNA. The sample table shows some 110,000 clones, and more than 85% are seen once. Together, the top ten hold around 7.5% of the sample.

What this sample's time point label stands for: baseline before first vaccination. Vaccinee samples came from UK trials COV001 and COV002, including a single-blind randomized controlled phase 2/3 trial of AZD1222 (ChAdOx1 nCoV-19) in healthy adults. For TCRbeta chain sequencing, PBMC samples from trial participants were taken at day 0 and at day 28 after the second dose. CDR1 MDHEN and CDR2 SYDVKM were looked up in the germline V gene. For this chain, trimming is 5 bases at the V end and 2 bases at the J end, and the number of junction bases without a gene match is 1. Taken from cysteine to phenylalanine, the CDR3 has 13 residues. The read is trimmed to its CDR3 DNA, 39 bases read in frame from base 1. The sample belongs to a study of T cell responses to AZD1222 COVID-19 vaccine (dated by TCRdb to the early 2020s). Regarding the research as a whole: AZD1222 recipients given second doses at about 4 weeks or at about 12 weeks were pooled, since spike-specific TCR depth and breadth were not found to differ between the two schedules. A total of 233 trial participants underwent TCR sequencing, of whom 207 received two doses of AZD1222 and about 25 received two doses of the MenACWY control vaccine. Trial participants were enrolled into age subgroups of 18-55, 56-69 and 70-plus years, which contained 148, 28 and 57 TCR-sequenced participants, respectively.

On the study overall, not on this receptor specifically: No day 14 peak-response samples were available, so repertoires were characterized only after the peak T cell response. Participants were mostly white British and included more females than males, and it was suggested by the authors that clonal diversity may have been underestimated. The vaccine-associated CD4 TCRs covered the entire spike protein, and the dominant responses fell in regions 160-218 and 743-854. Reportedly, almost half of the unique spike-specific TCRs recognized epitopes lying outside the regions that are mutated in the B.1.351 and B.1.1.7 variants. The 56-69-year group was small, and its depth increase did not reach significance, likely because of low power. Spike-specific TCR breadth and depth rose significantly after two AZD1222 doses compared with day 0 and with MenACWY recipients. Conclusions about previously exposed vaccinees are limited because only six or seven AZD1222 recipients were SARS-CoV-2 seropositive at baseline.

Sequences were derived from peripheral blood, sampled on day 0 of AZD1222 vaccination. This clonotype originated in an adult in good health. The chain links TRBV28 with TRBJ1-2, and 8 junction bases match TRBD1. The CDR3 here reads CASSRQGNYGYTF. DNA sequence: TGTGCCAGCAGTCGACAGGGGAACTATGGCTACACCTTC.